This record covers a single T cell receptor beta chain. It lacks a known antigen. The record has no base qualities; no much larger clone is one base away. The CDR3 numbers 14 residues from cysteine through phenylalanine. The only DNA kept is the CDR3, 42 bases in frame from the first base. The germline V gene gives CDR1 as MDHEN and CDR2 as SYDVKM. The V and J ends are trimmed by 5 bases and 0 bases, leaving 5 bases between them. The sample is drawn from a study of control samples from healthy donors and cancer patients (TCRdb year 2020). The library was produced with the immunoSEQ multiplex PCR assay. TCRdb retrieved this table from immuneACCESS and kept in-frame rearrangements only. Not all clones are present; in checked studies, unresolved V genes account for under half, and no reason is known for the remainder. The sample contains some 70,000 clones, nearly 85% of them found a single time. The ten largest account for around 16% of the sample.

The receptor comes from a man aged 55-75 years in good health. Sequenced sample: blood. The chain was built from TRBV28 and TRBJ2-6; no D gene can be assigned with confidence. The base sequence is TGTGCCAGCAGTCCCGCCTCTGGGGCCAACGTCCTGACTTTC. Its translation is CASSPASGANVLTF.